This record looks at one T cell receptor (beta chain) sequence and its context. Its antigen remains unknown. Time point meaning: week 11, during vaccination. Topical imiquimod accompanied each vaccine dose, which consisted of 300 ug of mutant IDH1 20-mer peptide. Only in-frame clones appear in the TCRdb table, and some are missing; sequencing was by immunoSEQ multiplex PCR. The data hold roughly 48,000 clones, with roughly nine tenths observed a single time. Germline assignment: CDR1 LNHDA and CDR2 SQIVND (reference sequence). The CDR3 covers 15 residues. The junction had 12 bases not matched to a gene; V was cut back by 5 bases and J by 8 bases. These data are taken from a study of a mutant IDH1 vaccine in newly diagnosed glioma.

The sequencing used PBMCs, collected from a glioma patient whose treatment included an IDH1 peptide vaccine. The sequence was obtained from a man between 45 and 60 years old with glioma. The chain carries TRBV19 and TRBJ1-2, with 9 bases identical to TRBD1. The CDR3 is CASSPIAGTGMGYTF. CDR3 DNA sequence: TGTGCCAGTAGTCCTATCGCCGGGACAGGGATGGGCTACACCTTC.